Below, 26 T cell receptor beta chains from the same sample are listed, as sequenced in a study of T-cell memory formation after mild COVID-19. MiXCR was run by TCRdb on the 5' RACE reads, yielding one entry per CDR3 protein. The sample carries under 250,000 distinct CDR3 sequences, about 10% recorded once. The sample comprised PBMCs or a T cell subset sorted from them (not recorded which). The receptor set was obtained from a man between 18 and 29 years old who had mild COVID-19 (a few samples of this study predate the infection). Cell type and time point are not known.

This clonotype occurred a few times. The CDR3 reads CASGFSGGSTDTQYF. For the CDR3, the DNA is TGTGCTAGTGGTTTCTCGGGGGGGAGCACAGATACGCAGTATTTT. The chain uses TRBV12-5 and TRBJ2-3, with 8 bases fitting TRBD2. CDR3 length: 15 residues. Germline V gene lookup returns CDR1 LGHNT and CDR2 FRNRAP. V shed 3 bases and J 0 bases; nucleotides not matched to a gene: 2.

The J gene is TRBJ2-7, the V gene TRBV9, with TRBD1 as a possible D gene (7 bases). The CDR3 totals 15 residues. Germline loops: CDR1 SGDLS, CDR2 YYNGEE. The V and J ends lost 4 bases and 0 bases respectively, with 14 bases between them. The CDR3, as DNA: TGTGCCAGCAGCCAGGGGGGTCTAAGCTCCTACGAGCAGTACGTC. Translation gives CASSQGGLSSYEQYV.

The V call is TRBV9, the J call TRBJ2-7; D gene unclear. CDR3 length: 15 residues. V dropped 3 bases and J dropped 0 bases, with 13 bases sitting between them. CDR1 is SGDLS, CDR2 YYNGEE, per germline. This CDR3 is CASSASWLSSYEQYF. CDR3 bases: TGTGCCAGCAGCGCAAGTTGGCTGAGCTCCTACGAGCAGTACTTC.

The chain joins TRBV5-1 to TRBJ1-1, with 8 positions matching TRBD1. This CDR3 comprises 16 residues. With V trimmed by 4 bases and J by 1 base, 9 bases remained unmatched. Germline V CDR1 and CDR2: SGHRS, YFSETQ. In DNA form, the CDR3 reads TGCGCCAGCAGCCCGGGGACAGGAGCTCAGAACACTGAAGCTTTCTTT. The encoded protein is CASSPGTGAQNTEAFF.

This clonotype occurred many times. The J gene is TRBJ1-1, the V gene TRBV6-6, with D unclear. V lost 4 bases and J lost 7, with 7 bases in between. CDR1 is MNHNY and CDR2 is SVGAGI in the germline V gene (reference sequence). This CDR3 is built from 11 residues. The CDR3 loop is CASSLIVEAFF. The CDR3 nucleotides read TGTGCCAGCAGTTTAATCGTTGAAGCTTTCTTT.

This clonotype was detected many times. The chain combines TRBV20-1 with TRBJ2-3; weak D call: TRBD2 (6 bases). The CDR3 is 13 residues long. With 2 bases removed from V and 4 bases from J, the gap between germline ends came to 10 bases. Germline values: CDR1 DFQATT, CDR2 SNEGSKA (reference sequence). The CDR3 here is CSARWRGADTQYF. The CDR3 DNA sequence: TGCAGTGCTAGATGGCGGGGCGCAGATACGCAGTATTTT.

V and J are TRBV2 and TRBJ2-7; D is uncertain. The CDR3 length is 13 residues. V was shortened by 5 bases and J by 7 bases, with 15 bases between the two germline ends. In germline, CDR1 is SNHLY, CDR2 FYNNEI. The CDR3 DNA follows: TGTGCCAGCAGTCGAACCCCGGGTGGGGAGCAGTACGTC. Translated: CASSRTPGGEQYV.

The chain couples TRBV27 to TRBJ2-5; 11 nucleotides match TRBD1. CDR3 size: 14 residues. The ends lost 6 bases at V and 6 bases at J; junction bases unmatched: 6. Per the germline V gene, CDR1 is MNHEY and CDR2 is SMNVEV (reference sequence). This CDR3 reads CASSFRDRGKTQYF. CDR3 nucleotide sequence: TGTGCCAGCAGCTTCCGGGACAGGGGGAAGACCCAGTACTTC.

This rearrangement joins TRBV4-1 to TRBJ2-5, with D perhaps TRBD1 (6 bases). Germline assignment: CDR1 MGHRA and CDR2 YSYEKL. Trimming cost V 3 bases and J 3 bases, with 14 bases left between them. This CDR3 contains 15 residues. The CDR3 loop is CASSHTRDIEETQYF. DNA for the CDR3: TGCGCCAGCAGCCATACACGGGACATCGAAGAGACCCAGTACTTC.

This clonotype was found a few times. The J gene is TRBJ2-2, the V gene TRBV24-1, with 10 nucleotides matching TRBD1. Germline loops: CDR1 KGHDR, CDR2 SFDVKD. The CDR3 is 15 amino acids. Trimming removed 3 bases from V and 5 bases from J; junction bases left unmatched: 2. The CDR3 DNA is TGTGCCACCAGTGATCCGGGACAGGGGACCGGGGAGCTGTTTTTT. Translating gives CATSDPGQGTGELFF.

This clonotype was seen only once. The J gene is TRBJ2-1, the V gene TRBV27, with 9 bases fitting TRBD2. Per the germline V gene, CDR1 is MNHEY and CDR2 is SMNVEV (reference sequence). After removal of 9 bases from V and 2 bases from J, the junction contained 8 bases not matched to a gene. CDR3 length: 15 amino acids. The CDR3 here is CARIFSGGPYNEQFF. As DNA, the CDR3 is TGTGCCAGAATTTTTAGCGGGGGACCCTACAATGAGCAGTTCTTC.

This clonotype was detected ten times or more. The chain couples TRBV5-1 to TRBJ1-2; D possibly corresponds to TRBD1 (5 bases). The CDR3 sequence is 13 residues long. CDR1 and CDR2 (germline): SGHRS, YFSETQ. The ends were cut back, 3 bases at V and 7 bases at J, with 13 bases in the middle. The CDR3 loop reads CASSSGTLGGYTF. The CDR3 region has the DNA TGCGCCAGCAGCTCCGGGACCCTAGGTGGCTACACCTTC.

This rearrangement joins TRBV5-1 to TRBJ1-2; D ambiguous. Trimming stripped 4 bases from V and 7 bases from J, with 14 bases between. Germline V lookup: CDR1 SGHRS, CDR2 YFSETQ. This CDR3 has 13 residues. CDR3: CASSLDLAVGYTF. The DNA for the CDR3 is TGCGCCAGCAGCCTGGACCTTGCAGTTGGCTACACCTTC.

This clonotype was detected a few times. The chain employs TRBV5-1 and TRBJ2-3, with D unresolved. The CDR3 runs to 11 residues. Trimming pared 6 bases from V and 5 bases from J, leaving 7 bases between. CDR1 SGHRS and CDR2 YFSETQ come from the germline V gene. CDR3 sequence reads: CASMYLDTQYF. The DNA of the CDR3 is TGCGCCAGCATGTACCTAGATACGCAGTATTTT.

The table lists this clonotype with a few counts. This sequence joins TRBV10-3 and TRBJ2-7; 9 bases are a match to TRBD2. CDR1 is ENHRY, CDR2 SYGVKD, per germline. J lost 5 bases, V lost 10 bases, and 9 bases had no gene match. This CDR3 region has 13 residues. The CDR3: CATRREGGDEQYF. Here the CDR3 DNA reads TGTGCCACCCGGCGGGAGGGGGGGGACGAGCAGTACTTC.

This clonotype turned up a few times. This rearrangement joins TRBV20-1 to TRBJ2-1, with D unresolved. The V end was cut by 1 base, the J end by 9 bases, with 13 bases between. Germline lookup yields CDR1 DFQATT and CDR2 SNEGSKA (reference sequence). The CDR3 runs 13 residues. CDR3 sequence: CSARAIWLLEQFF. DNA for the CDR3: TGCAGTGCTAGAGCTATCTGGCTTCTTGAGCAGTTCTTC.

This clonotype was seen ten or more times. The CDR3 here is CASKGGSYEQYF. In DNA form, the CDR3 reads TGTGCCAGCAAAGGCGGATCCTACGAGCAGTACTTC. The chain links TRBV6-5 to TRBJ2-7; D uncertain. Trimming shortened V by 7 bases and J by 1 base, and 8 bases separated the two germline ends. This CDR3 has 12 amino acids. In germline, CDR1 is MNHEY, CDR2 SVGAGI.

This clonotype has just a few counts. Germline is not matched at one junction end, which may reflect a read error. The genes are TRBV7-2 and TRBJ1-1; D is perhaps TRBD1 (5 bases). CDR1 SGHTA and CDR2 FQGNSA come from the germline V gene. The CDR3 length is 13 residues. The CDR3 is CASSVTGTRRAVF. CDR3 DNA sequence: TGTGCCAGCAGCGTAACAGGTACCCGGCGAGCTGTCTTT.

Comments on this clonotype: At one boundary the junction diverges from the germline segment, which might be a read error. This sequence joins TRBV7-2 and TRBJ1-5; D unresolved. The CDR3 has 13 amino acids. Germline CDR1 SGHTA, CDR2 FQGNSA. The CDR3 DNA sequence: TGTGCCAGCAGCTTAGAGTTGTGGAGGGTCGAGAATTTT. This sequence encodes CASSLELWRVENF. Together with reference TRBV7-2 and TRBJ1-5, the CDR3 gives the full variable domain: GAGVSQSPSNKVTEKGKDVELRCDPISGHTALYWYRQSLGQGLEFLIYFQGNSAPDKSGLPSDRFSAERTGGSVSTLTIQRTQQEDSAVYLCASSLELWRVENFGDGTRLSIL.

This clonotype was detected a few times. V gene TRBV4-3 combines with J gene TRBJ1-6; 10 bases line up with TRBD1. In germline, CDR1 is LGHNA, CDR2 YSLEER. The CDR3 totals 16 residues. V lost 0 bases, J lost 10 bases, and 6 bases stayed unmatched. The CDR3 nucleotides are TGCGCCAGCAGCCAAGACAAAGGGACAGGGGACTCACCCCTCCACTTT. Its protein product is CASSQDKGTGDSPLHF.

There are a few counts of this clonotype. The chain is built from TRBV28 and TRBJ1-4; 7 nucleotides agree with TRBD1. J gave up 8 bases and V 6 bases, and 3 bases lay outside the gene matches. The CDR3 consists of 12 residues. Germline-derived CDR1 and CDR2 are MDHEN and SYDVKM. The CDR3 sequence is CASRPGGEKLFF. The CDR3 coding sequence is TGTGCCAGCAGGCCAGGGGGAGAAAAACTGTTTTTT.

This clonotype was detected only a few times. The chain is built from TRBV7-2 and TRBJ1-3; D remains ambiguous. Trimming left V 5 bases short and J 8 bases short, with 13 bases between. From germline, CDR1 is SGHTA and CDR2 FQGNSA. The CDR3 spans 13 residues. DNA of the CDR3: TGTGCCAGCAGCCAAATTATAAGGGACACCATATATTTT. This gives the protein CASSQIIRDTIYF.

The chain uses TRBV4-3 and TRBJ1-4, with D maybe TRBD1 (6 bases). CDR3 length: 15 residues. Germline CDR1 and CDR2: LGHNA and YSLEER. Trimming cost V 0 bases and J 6 bases, with 11 bases left between them. CDR3 in amino acids: CASSQERQAYEKLFF. CDR3 nucleotides: TGCGCCAGCAGCCAAGAGAGACAGGCGTATGAAAAACTGTTTTTT.

V gene TRBV4-3 combines with J gene TRBJ2-3; 9 nucleotides agree with TRBD2. With V trimmed by 0 bases and J by 2 bases, 3 bases remained unmatched. This CDR3 is built from 16 residues. Per germline, CDR1 LGHNA and CDR2 YSLEER. The CDR3 DNA reads as TGCGCCAGCAGCCAAGAAGCTAGCGGGGACACAGATACGCAGTATTTT. Encoded protein: CASSQEASGDTDTQYF.

This clonotype came up many times. The CDR3, as DNA: TGTGCCAGCAGCGTAGCCCCCGGGACAGAAGAGACCCAGTACTTC. Its translation is CASSVAPGTEETQYF. This rearrangement joins TRBV9 to TRBJ2-5; 7 bases align to TRBD1. From germline, CDR1 is SGDLS and CDR2 YYNGEE. This CDR3 region has 15 residues. V lost 0 bases to trimming and J lost 3 bases; unmatched junction nucleotides: 5.

CDR3 sequence (DNA): TGTGCCAGCAGCTTATCGGCCGTATCTGGCTACACCTTC. The encoded protein is CASSLSAVSGYTF. The gene calls are TRBV7-2 and TRBJ1-2; D is ambiguous. CDR1 is SGHTA, CDR2 FQGNSA, per germline. With 2 bases removed from V and 7 bases from J, the gap between germline ends came to 11 bases. CDR3 length: 13 residues. The whole variable domain, remainder taken from reference TRBV7-2 and TRBJ1-2, is GAGVSQSPSNKVTEKGKDVELRCDPISGHTALYWYRQSLGQGLEFLIYFQGNSAPDKSGLPSDRFSAERTGGSVSTLTIQRTQQEDSAVYLCASSLSAVSGYTFGSGTRLTVV.